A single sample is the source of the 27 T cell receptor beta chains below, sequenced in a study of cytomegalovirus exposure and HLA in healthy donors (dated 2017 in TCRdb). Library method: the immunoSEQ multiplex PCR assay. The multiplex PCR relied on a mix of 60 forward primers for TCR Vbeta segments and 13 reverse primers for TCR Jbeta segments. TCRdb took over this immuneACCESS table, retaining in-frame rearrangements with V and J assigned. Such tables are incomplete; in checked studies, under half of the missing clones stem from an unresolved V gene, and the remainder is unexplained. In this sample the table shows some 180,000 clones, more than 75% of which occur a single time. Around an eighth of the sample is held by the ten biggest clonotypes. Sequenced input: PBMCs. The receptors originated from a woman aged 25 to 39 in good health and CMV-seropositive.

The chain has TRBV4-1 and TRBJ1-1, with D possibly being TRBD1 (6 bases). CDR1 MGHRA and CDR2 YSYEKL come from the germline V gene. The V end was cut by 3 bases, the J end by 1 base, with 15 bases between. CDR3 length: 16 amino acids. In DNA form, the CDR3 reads TGCGCCAGCAGCCAGACACAGGGAGGGGAGAACACTGAAGCTTTCTTT. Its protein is CASSQTQGGENTEAFF.

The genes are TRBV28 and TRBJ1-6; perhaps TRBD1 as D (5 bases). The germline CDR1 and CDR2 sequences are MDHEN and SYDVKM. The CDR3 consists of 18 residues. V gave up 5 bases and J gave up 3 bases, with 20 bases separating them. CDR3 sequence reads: CASSPLSGISDYNSPLHF. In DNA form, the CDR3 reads TGTGCCAGCAGTCCGCTTTCAGGGATTTCAGACTATAATTCACCCCTCCACTTT.

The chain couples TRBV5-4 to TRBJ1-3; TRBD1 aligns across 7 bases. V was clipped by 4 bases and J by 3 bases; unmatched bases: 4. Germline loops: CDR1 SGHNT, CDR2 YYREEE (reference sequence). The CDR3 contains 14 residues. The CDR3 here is CASSETGFGNTIYF. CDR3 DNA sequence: TGTGCCAGCAGCGAGACAGGGTTTGGAAACACCATATATTTT.

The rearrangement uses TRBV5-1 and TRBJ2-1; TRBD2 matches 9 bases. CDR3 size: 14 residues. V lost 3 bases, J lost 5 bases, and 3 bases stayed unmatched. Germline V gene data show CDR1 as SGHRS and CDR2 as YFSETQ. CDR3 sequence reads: CASSSLAGNNEQFF. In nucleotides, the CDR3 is TGCGCCAGCAGCTCACTAGCGGGCAACAATGAGCAGTTCTTC. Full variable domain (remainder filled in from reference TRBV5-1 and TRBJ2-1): KAGVTQTPRYLIKTRGQQVTLSCSPISGHRSVSWYQQTPGQGLQFLFEYFSETQRNKGNFPGRFSGRQFSNSRSEMNVSTLELGDSALYLCASSSLAGNNEQFFGPGTRLTVL.

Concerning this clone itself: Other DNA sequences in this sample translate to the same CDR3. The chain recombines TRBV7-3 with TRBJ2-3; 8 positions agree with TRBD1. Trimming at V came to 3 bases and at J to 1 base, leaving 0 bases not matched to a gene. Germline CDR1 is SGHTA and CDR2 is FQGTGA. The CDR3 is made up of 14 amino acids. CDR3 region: CASSLTGGTDTQYF. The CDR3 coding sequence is TGTGCCAGCAGCTTGACAGGGGGCACAGATACGCAGTATTTT.

CDR3 protein: CASSLAGGTGELFF. CDR3 nucleotide sequence: TGTGCCAGCAGCTTAGCGGGAGGGACCGGGGAGCTGTTTTTT. V is TRBV7-2 and J is TRBJ2-2; 7 nucleotides line up with TRBD2. This CDR3 contains 14 residues. Germline CDR1 reads SGHTA; CDR2 reads FQGNSA. Trimming cost V 0 bases and J 5 bases; bases outside gene matches: 0.

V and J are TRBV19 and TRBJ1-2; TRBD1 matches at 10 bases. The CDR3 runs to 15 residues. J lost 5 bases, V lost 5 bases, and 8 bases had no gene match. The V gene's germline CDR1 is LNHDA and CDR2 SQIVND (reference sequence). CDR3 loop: CASSAWDRGIYGYTF. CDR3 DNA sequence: TGTGCCAGTAGTGCCTGGGACAGGGGAATTTATGGCTACACCTTC.

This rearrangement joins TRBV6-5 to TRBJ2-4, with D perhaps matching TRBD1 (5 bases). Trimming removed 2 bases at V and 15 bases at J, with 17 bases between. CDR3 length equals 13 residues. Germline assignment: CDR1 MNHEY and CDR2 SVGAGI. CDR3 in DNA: TGTGCCAGCAGTTACAACGCCGACAGAAGGAGGTACTTC. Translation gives CASSYNADRRRYF.

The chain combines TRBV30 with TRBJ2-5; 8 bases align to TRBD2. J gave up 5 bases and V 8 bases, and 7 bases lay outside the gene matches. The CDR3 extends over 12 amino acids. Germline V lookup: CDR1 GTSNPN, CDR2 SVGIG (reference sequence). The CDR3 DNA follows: TGTGCCAGGGAAACTAGCGGCGAGACCCAGTACTTC. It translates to CARETSGETQYF.

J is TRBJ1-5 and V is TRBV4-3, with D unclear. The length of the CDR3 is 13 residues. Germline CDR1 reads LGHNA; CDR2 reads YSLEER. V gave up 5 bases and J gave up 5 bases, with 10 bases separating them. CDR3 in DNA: TGCGCCAGCAGCGCAGAGAGGGATCAGCCCCAGCATTTT. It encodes CASSAERDQPQHF.

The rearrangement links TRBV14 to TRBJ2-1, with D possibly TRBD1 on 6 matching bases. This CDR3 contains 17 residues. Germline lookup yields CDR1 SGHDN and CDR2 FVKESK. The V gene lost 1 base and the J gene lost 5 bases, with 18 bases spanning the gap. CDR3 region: CASSQGYLRDIDNEQFF. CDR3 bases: TGTGCCAGCAGCCAAGGGTACCTACGGGACATCGACAATGAGCAGTTCTTC.

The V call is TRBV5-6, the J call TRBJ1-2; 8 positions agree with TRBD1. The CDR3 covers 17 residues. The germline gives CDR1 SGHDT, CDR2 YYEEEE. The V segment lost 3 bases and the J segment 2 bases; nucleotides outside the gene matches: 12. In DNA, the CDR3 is TGTGCCAGCAGCTCCTTATCGACAGGGGTCCTAAACTATGGCTACACCTTC. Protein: CASSSLSTGVLNYGYTF.

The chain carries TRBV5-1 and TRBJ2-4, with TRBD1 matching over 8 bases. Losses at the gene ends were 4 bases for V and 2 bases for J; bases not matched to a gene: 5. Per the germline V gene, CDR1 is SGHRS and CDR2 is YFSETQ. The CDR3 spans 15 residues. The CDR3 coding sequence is TGCGCCAGCAGCCGGACAGGGCTCCCCAAAAACATTCAGTACTTC. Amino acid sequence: CASSRTGLPKNIQYF.

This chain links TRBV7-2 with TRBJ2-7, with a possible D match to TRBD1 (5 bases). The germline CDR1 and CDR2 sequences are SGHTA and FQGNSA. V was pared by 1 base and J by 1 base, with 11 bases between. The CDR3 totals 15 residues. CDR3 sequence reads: CASSLGRVASYEQYF. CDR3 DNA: TGTGCCAGCAGCTTAGGCAGGGTGGCTTCCTACGAGCAGTACTTC.

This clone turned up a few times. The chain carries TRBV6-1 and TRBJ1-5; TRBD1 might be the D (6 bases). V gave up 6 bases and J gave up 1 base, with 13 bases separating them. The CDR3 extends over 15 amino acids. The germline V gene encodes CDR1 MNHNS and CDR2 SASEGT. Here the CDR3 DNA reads TGTGCCAGCAGGGGGGGGCCGAACAGCAATCAGCCCCAGCATTTT. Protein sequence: CASRGGPNSNQPQHF.

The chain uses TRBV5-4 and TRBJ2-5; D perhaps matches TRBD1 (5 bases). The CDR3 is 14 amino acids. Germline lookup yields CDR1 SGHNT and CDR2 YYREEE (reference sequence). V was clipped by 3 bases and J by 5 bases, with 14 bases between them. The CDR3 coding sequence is TGTGCCAGCAGCTCAGGGCCCGACTCGGAGACCCAGTACTTC. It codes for CASSSGPDSETQYF.

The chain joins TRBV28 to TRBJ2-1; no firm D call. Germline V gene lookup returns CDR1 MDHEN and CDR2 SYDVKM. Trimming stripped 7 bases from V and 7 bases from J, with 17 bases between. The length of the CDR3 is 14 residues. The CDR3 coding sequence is TGTGCCAGCACCCTTGGCCTCAGGATAAATGAGCAGTTCTTC. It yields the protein CASTLGLRINEQFF.

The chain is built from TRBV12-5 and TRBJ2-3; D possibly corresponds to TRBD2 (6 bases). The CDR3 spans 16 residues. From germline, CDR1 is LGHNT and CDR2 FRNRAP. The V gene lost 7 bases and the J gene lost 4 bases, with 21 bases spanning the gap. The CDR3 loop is CASVMMGGRKADTQYF. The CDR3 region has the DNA TGTGCTAGTGTCATGATGGGAGGCCGTAAGGCAGATACGCAGTATTTT.

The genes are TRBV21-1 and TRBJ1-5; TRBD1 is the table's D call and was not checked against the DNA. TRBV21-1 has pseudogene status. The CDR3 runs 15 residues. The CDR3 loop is CASSKAQVGNQPQHF. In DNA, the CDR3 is TGTGCCAGCAGCAAAGCGCAGGTAGGAAATCAGCCCCAGCATTTT.

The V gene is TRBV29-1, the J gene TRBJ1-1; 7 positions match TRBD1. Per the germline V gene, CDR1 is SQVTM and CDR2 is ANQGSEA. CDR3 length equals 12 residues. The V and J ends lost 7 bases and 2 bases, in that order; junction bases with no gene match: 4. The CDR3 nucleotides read TGCAGCGGGGGGACAGCCAACACTGAAGCTTTCTTT. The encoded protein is CSGGTANTEAFF.

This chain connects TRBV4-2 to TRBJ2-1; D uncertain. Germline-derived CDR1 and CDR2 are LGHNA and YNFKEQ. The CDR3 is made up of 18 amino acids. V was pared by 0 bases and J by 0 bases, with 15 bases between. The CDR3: CASSQDGMTGSSYNEQFF. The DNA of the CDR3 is TGTGCCAGCAGCCAAGATGGCATGACTGGTAGCTCCTACAATGAGCAGTTCTTC.

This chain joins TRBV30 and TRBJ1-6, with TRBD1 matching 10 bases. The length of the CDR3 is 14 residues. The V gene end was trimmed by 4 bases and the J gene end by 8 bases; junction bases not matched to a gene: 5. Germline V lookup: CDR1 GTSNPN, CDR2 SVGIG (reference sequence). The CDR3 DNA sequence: TGTGCCTGGACTACCGGACAGGGGGATTCACCCCTCCACTTT. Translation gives CAWTTGQGDSPLHF.

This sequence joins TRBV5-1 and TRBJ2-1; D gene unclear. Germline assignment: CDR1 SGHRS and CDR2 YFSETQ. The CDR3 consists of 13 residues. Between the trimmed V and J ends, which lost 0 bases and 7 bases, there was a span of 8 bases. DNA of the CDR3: TGCGCCAGCAGCTTGGCGGTAGAGAATGAGCAGTTCTTC. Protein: CASSLAVENEQFF. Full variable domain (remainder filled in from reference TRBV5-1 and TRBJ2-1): KAGVTQTPRYLIKTRGQQVTLSCSPISGHRSVSWYQQTPGQGLQFLFEYFSETQRNKGNFPGRFSGRQFSNSRSEMNVSTLELGDSALYLCASSLAVENEQFFGPGTRLTVL.

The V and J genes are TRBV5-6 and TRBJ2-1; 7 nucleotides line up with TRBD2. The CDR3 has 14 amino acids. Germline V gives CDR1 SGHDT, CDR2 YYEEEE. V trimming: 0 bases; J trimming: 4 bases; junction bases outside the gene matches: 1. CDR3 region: CASSLARGYNEQFF. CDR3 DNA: TGTGCCAGCAGCTTGGCGCGGGGGTACAATGAGCAGTTCTTC. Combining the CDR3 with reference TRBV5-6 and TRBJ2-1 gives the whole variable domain DAGVTQSPTHLIKTRGQQVTLRCSPKSGHDTVSWYQQALGQGPQFIFQYYEEEERQRGNFPDRFSGHQFPNYSSELNVNALLLGDSALYLCASSLARGYNEQFFGPGTRLTVL.

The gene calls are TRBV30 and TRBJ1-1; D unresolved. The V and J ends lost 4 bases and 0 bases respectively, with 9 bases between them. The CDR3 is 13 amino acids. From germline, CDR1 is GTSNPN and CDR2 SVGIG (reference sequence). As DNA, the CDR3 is TGTGCCTGGACAAGTGAGATGAACACTGAAGCTTTCTTT. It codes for CAWTSEMNTEAFF.

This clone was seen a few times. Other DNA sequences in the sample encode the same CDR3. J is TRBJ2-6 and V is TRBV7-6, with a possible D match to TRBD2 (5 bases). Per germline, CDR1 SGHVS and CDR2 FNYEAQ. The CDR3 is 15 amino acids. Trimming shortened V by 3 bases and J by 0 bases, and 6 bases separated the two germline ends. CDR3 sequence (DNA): TGTGCCAGCAGCTTTGGAGGCTCTGGGGCCAACGTCCTGACTTTC. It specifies CASSFGGSGANVLTF.

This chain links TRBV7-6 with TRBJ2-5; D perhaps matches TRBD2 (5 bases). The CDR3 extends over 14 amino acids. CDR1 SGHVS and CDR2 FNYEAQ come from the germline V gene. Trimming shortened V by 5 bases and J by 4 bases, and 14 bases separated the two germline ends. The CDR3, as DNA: TGTGCCAGCAGCATAACTAGATTAGGAGAGACCCAGTACTTC. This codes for CASSITRLGETQYF.